This T cell receptor (beta chain) was identified in a study of cytomegalovirus exposure and HLA in healthy donors (dated by TCRdb to about 2017). Concerning the study at large: In an earlier analysis of 450 to 750 of the donors, 250 to 350 Gb of sequence data and 117 million unique TCR beta sequences from about 179 million T cells were reported. Approximately 330 gigabases of sequencing data and around 80 million unique TCR sequences made up an early release that covered under 750 HLA-typed donors. Of the 300 to 450 genotyped donors, 81% fell in the genetic ancestry cluster associated with self-reported Caucasian donors. The study was designed to test whether signatures of past pathogen exposure could be identified by cataloging public T cell receptors. The T cell repertoires of 666 subjects were profiled by immunosequencing and related to cytomegalovirus serostatus. In addition to the first cohort of 650 to 800 subjects, a separate validation cohort of approximately 130 different subjects was used. To predict cytomegalovirus infection status, the study brought together high-throughput TCR immunosequencing, statistical association of individual TCRs with disease status, and machine learning. A later analysis re-examined previously published TCR beta repertoires from more than 550 donors and added high-resolution HLA genotyping to investigate patterns of TCR occurrence. Rather than using new phenotypic data, the later analysis identified candidate immune exposures from TCR beta sequences and from how often those sequences occurred across donors. In an earlier analysis of roughly 580 of the donors, high-throughput TCR beta sequencing was used to judge whether each TCR beta V gene segment behaved as functional or pseudogenic. Donor age, sex, ethnicity and CMV serostatus were compiled alongside the repertoire data. Genome-wide SNP genotypes for about 60% of the roughly 700 donors were used in a later genetic analysis, which treated that subset as a discovery cohort. All discovery cohort repertoires had been generated using a single sequencing platform. Both class I and class II loci were covered by HLA typing, at four-digit resolution. Typing coverage differed by locus: A, B, C, DRB1 and DQB1 were typed in about 620-640 donors, DQA1 in about 500, DPA1 in 600 to 610, and DPB1 in just under 490. Several DR-DQ haplotypes were treated as single units for association and clustering because of strong linkage in the cohort. Across 300 to 500 genotyped donors of the cohort, an average of approximately 220,000 unique TCR beta nucleotide sequences per donor were sequenced, and roughly a sixth of those sequences were non-productive.

In the case of this clone: The target of this receptor is not known. Base qualities are not recorded, but no much larger clone differs from it by a single base.

Receptor libraries were prepared by the immunoSEQ multiplex PCR assay. For the multiplex PCR, a mixture combining 60 forward primers for TCR Vbeta segments and 13 reverse primers for TCR Jbeta segments was used. The CDR3 region of rearranged TCR beta genes was amplified from genomic DNA by a multiplex PCR assay. The amplified TCR beta libraries were sequenced on the Illumina HiSeq System as 87-base-pair reads. In the original analysis: A later analysis tallied 80 million to 95 million unique TCR beta chains across the 700 or so repertoires, and around 10 million of those chains were shared by two or more donors. Raw reads were error-corrected and collapsed into unique sequences by a nearest-neighbor algorithm in which closely related sequences were merged to remove PCR and sequencing errors. CDR3 sequences were aligned to IMGT reference sequences to assign V, D and J gene segments. For a sequence to be retained, a match of at least six nucleotides to both a V gene segment and a J gene segment was required. A rearrangement was called productive if the CDR3 had no stop codons and remained in frame with V and J, and every other rearrangement was called non-productive. Following IMGT convention, CDR3 was defined as the stretch from the second conserved V-encoded cysteine to the conserved J-encoded phenylalanine. The earlier analysis of about 570 of the donors excluded any sequence lacking an unambiguous match to a single V gene segment. An earlier analysis of several hundred of the donors called V segments functional above 56.7% productive rearrangements and segregating when the between-donor standard deviation exceeded 5%. A statistical classification framework was built for diagnosing cytomegalovirus status from the catalog of TCR beta chain sequences. V and J gene assignment, in a later analysis, came from comparing TCR nucleotide sequences with IMGT/GENE-DB human TR gene sequences. In a later analysis, CDR3 sequences and most-parsimonious VDJ recombination scenarios were assigned using the TCRdist pipeline. In a later analysis, every TCR beta chain was defined by the combination of its CDR3 amino acid sequence and its V-gene family, and reads without a unique V-gene family were dropped. To address suspected cross-contamination and a sequencing artifact, a later analysis removed around 600 highly shared, low-generation-probability nucleotide sequences. For each public chain, a later analysis derived a clonal expansion index from normalized ranks of inferred template counts within each repertoire. In a later analysis, generation probabilities were computed using a VDJ recombination model fitted to out-of-frame rearrangements, and the results were checked against IGoR. A later analysis scored TCR-TCR, TCR-HLA and TCR-CMV co-occurrence with hypergeometric tests, applying a repertoire-size bias correction to TCR pairs. A later analysis estimated false discovery rates by permuting HLA or CMV assignments 20 times. A later analysis grouped co-occurring TCRs with DBSCAN, adding TCRdist sequence similarity when clustering within HLA-allele-positive subsets. For co-occurrence clustering, repertoires with fewer than 30,000 or more than 120,000 public chains were excluded, along with several repertoires with anomalous nucleotide sharing. In TCRdb, the immuneACCESS table is reduced to in-frame sequences with V and J assigned. These tables do not hold every clone; where another copy was compared, an unresolved V gene accounts for under half, and the others remain unexplained. Clone size and V and J calls were adopted from that table, with D and trimming inferred from the DNA. The sample table shows roughly 82,000 clones, and approximately 72% are seen once. 11% of the sample is taken by the ten largest.

Beyond this particular receptor, the publication reports: In a later analysis, TCR association rates were found to vary across HLA loci, with the most associated TCRs seen for DRB1 alleles and the fewest for HLA-C alleles. Because the 87-base-pair reads could not distinguish some IMGT-functional V segments, including TRBV6-2 and TRBV6-3, those segments were excluded. Most CMV-associated TCR beta chains appeared to be HLA-restricted in a later analysis, and the HLA associations seemed to be driven largely by CMV exposure. Correlated functional status among segregating V segments might be attributable to linkage disequilibrium, but an unknown experimental factor could not be ruled out. In a later analysis, HLA-associated TCR beta chains were found to be more clonally expanded and to have lower generation probabilities than equally common non-associated chains. Assigning TCR associations to individual alleles was difficult when HLA alleles, especially DR and DQ, strongly co-occurred. The classifier was reported to diagnose cytomegalovirus status with high specificity and sensitivity in both the original cohort and the validation cohort. A cluster of highly shared sequence variants was judged likely to be a technical artifact of the sequencing pipeline. A further reported finding was that TCR beta sequences accurately predicted the HLA-A and HLA-B alleles for most subjects in the first cohort. Across donors, most TCR sequences were observed very rarely, whereas some public TCRs were present in many individuals. The study gave a list of under 200 TCR beta chains associated with cytomegalovirus. The cohort was sequenced for TCR beta chains only, and without alpha or paired-chain data the features that could be detected were limited. In an earlier analysis of around 600 of the donors, most TCR beta V segments were observed in productive rearrangements about 90% or about 30% of the time, broadly matching IMGT annotations. Over 15 rarely observed V segments, including chromosome 9 orphons, were excluded from the earlier analysis of about 610 of the donors because counts were too low. A later analysis associated about 17,000 TCR beta sequences with specific HLA alleles at a false discovery rate of 0.05. Sequencing depth was assumed to be roughly uniform across donors in the presence/absence analyses, though that assumption may not hold. According to a later genetic analysis, donors in an Asian-associated ancestry cluster had fewer N-insertions in productive TCRs than the approximately 700-donor mean. Several of the top co-occurrence clusters appeared to be linked to parvovirus B19, influenza, CMV and Epstein-Barr virus, according to a later analysis. HLA typing was unavailable for some donors at each locus, so association tests used only the typed subset. It was suggested by the authors that the approach could potentially be generalized to other disease states and immunological phenotypes. In vitro tests confirmed that a few of the cytomegalovirus-associated TCR beta chains recognize cytomegalovirus antigens. The only immune exposure information available for the cohort was CMV serostatus. V-gene and J-gene trimming of TCR beta chains was associated with a missense DCLRE1C variant in a later genetic analysis, and the association was replicated in an independent cohort.

The cohort comprised 550 to 700 healthy bone marrow donors. Cohort members were all nominally healthy when sampled, although unrecorded immune exposures were likely present. The donor was CMV seropositive and was included in the group of 300 or so seropositive cohort members. A peripheral blood sample was provided by each donor, and peripheral blood mononuclear cells were used for TCR beta sequencing. Genomic DNA extraction from the blood cell samples was performed with the Qiagen DNeasy Blood Extraction Kit. For this chain, trimming is 8 bases at the V end and 0 bases at the J end, and the number of junction bases without a gene match is 6. The germline V gene (reference sequence) provides CDR1 GTSNPN and CDR2 SVGIG. The CDR3 spans 14 residues, from the cysteine through the phenylalanine. The DNA shown is the 42-base CDR3, in frame from base 1.

Sequenced material: PBMCs. This clonotype was sampled from a woman in her thirties or forties in good health and CMV-seropositive. Recombination connected TRBV30 to TRBJ2-3; 9 bases in the junction line up with TRBD2. In nucleotide form, the sequence is TGTGCCGGCAAGCGGGGGGCTAGCACAGATACGCAGTATTTT. It codes for CAGKRGASTDTQYF.